This T cell receptor beta chain appears in the sequencing data of a study of beta chain features in type 1 diabetes. The entirety of the isolated RNA underwent reverse transcription, so expressed TCRB transcripts were sequenced. TCRdb's copy holds only in-frame clones and misses some; the assay was immunoSEQ multiplex PCR. The sample holds 250,000 to 350,000 clones, less than 15% seen once. This clone was observed a handful of times. The antigen is not known. CDR1 is SGHRS, CDR2 YFSETQ, per germline. The CDR3 length is 18 residues. V was clipped by 2 bases and J by 2 bases; unmatched bases: 11. Regarding the study as a whole: Cells with high TCR expression could be over-represented by cDNA sequencing. The naive, central memory and Treg TCRB repertoires showed an apparent similarity that was greater among patients than among healthy donors.

Sequenced input: central memory CD4+ T cells from blood. This receptor was identified in a man in his thirties or forties in good health. This chain connects TRBV5-1 to TRBJ2-1; 9 bases agree with TRBD2. CDR3 loop: CASSFGNLAGSAYNEQFF. DNA of the CDR3: TGCGCCAGCAGCTTTGGAAACCTAGCGGGGTCGGCCTACAATGAGCAGTTCTTC.